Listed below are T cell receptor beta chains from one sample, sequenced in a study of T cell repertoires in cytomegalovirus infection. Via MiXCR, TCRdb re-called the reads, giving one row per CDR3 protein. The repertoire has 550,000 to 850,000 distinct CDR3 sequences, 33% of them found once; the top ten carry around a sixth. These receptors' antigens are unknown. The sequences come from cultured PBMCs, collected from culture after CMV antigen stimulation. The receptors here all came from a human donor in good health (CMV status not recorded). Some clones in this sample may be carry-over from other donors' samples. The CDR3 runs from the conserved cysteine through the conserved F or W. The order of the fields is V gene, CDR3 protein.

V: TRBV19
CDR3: CASSSQRQETQYF

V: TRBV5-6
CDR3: CASSLRDRGMNTEAFF

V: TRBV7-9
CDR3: CASSLATGKETQYF

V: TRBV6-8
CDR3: CASSRPTGLGEQFF

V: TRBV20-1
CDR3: CSATGNTEAFF

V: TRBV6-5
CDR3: CASSYSKAGEVNEQFF

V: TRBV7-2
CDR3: CASSLVGSGRFSYEQYF

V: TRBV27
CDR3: CASSPRWGGNTEAFF

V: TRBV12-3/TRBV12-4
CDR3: CASSPASGGPGYF

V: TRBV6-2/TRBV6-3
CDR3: CASSPLQRHTDTQYF

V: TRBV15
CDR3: CATSRGPSSTDTQYF

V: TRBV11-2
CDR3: CASSLDPVAGGPDTQYF

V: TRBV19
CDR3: CASSIRVGETQYF

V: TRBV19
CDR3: CASSIEGVDTEAFF

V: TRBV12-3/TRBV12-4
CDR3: CASGPGYTF

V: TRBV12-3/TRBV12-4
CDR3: CASSLVGTLNQPQHF

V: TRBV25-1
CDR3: CASSELRDGLYQPQHF

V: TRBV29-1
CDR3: CSVIRQGGTDTQYF

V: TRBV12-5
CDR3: CAISKYRVRGGELFF

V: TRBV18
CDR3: CASSPGTAEKLFF

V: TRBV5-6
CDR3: CASSPGPNYEQYF

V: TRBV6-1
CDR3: CASSSSVDSWYF

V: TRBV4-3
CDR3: CASSRLTGGLNTGELFF

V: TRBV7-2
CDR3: CASSGGGISGNTIYF

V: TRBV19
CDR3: CASSIAGEAFF

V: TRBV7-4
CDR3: CASSLLMTGGSPLHF

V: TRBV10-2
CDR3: CASSWDSLNTEAFF

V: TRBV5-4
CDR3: CASTSGRAGGTQYF

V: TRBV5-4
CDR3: CASSQKGGSYNEQFF

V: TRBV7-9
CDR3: CASSHPASSGNTIYF

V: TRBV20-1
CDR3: CSAREPSMIDTQYF

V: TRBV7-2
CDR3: CASSLQRGTTDTQYF

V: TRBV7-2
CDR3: CASSSQAGTKNIQYF

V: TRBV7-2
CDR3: CASSVTSGDEQYF

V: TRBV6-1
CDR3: CASSWTTNTGELFF

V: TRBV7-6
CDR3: CASSSYQELGPSETQYF

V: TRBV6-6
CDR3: CASSYRAGVYEQYF

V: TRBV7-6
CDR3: CASSLGGIHSGNTIYF

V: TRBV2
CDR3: CASSGDRGFNEQFF

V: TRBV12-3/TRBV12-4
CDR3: CASSFVGRTDTQYF

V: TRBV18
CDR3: CASSPLGSGNNSPLHF

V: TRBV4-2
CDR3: CASSPTLRQGASETQYF

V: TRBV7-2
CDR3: CASSSSNQETQYF

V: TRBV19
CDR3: CASSMAGPYTF

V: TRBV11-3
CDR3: CARNTSGGQGQGVNQPQHF

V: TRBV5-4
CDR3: CASSYLVYNEQFF